Listed below are T cell receptor beta chains from one sample, sequenced in a study of blood T cell repertoires in COVID-19. Method: immunoSEQ multiplex PCR; TCRdb's copy keeps in-frame clones and lacks some. The sample has about 120,000 clones; over 75% are singletons. Specimen: peripheral blood. The receptors were gathered from a woman over 75 with acute or convalescent COVID-19. The CDR3 runs from the conserved cysteine through the conserved F or W. D genes are given only for firm matches. A row's size may be missing; if present it is once, few, many or a size class.

NA | TRBD1 | TRBJ2-1 | TRBV5-1 | CASSWGTGSYNEQFF | TGCGCCAGCAGCTGGGGGACAGGGTCCTACAATGAGCAGTTCTTC
NA | NA | TRBJ1-3 | TRBV7-3 | CASSRSSAGNTIYF | TGTGCCAGCAGCCGATCATCAGCTGGAAACACCATATATTTT
NA | NA | TRBJ1-2 | TRBV19 | CASLEVGRGYYGYTF | TGTGCCAGCCTCGAGGTCGGCAGGGGCTACTATGGCTACACCTTC
NA | NA | TRBJ1-2 | TRBV7-2 | CASSVRSPERGYTF | TGTGCCAGCAGCGTACGGTCCCCTGAGAGAGGCTACACCTTC
NA | TRBD1 | TRBJ2-3 | TRBV7-6 | CASSQTGGRVDTQYF | TGTGCCAGCAGCCAGACAGGGGGCAGGGTTGATACGCAGTATTTT
NA | TRBD2 | TRBJ2-1 | TRBV6-6 | CASIWLAGGSNEQFF | TGTGCCAGCATTTGGCTAGCGGGGGGGAGCAATGAGCAGTTCTTC
once | TRBD1 | TRBJ2-2 | TRBV11-1 | CASTLRDRSGELFF | TGTGCCAGCACCCTCCGGGACAGGAGCGGGGAGCTGTTTTTT
NA | NA | TRBJ1-1 | TRBV6-5 | CASRSTYGQNTEAFF | TGTGCCAGCAGGTCGACATACGGCCAGAACACTGAAGCTTTCTTT
NA | TRBD2 | TRBJ2-5 | TRBV6-2/TRBV6-3 | CASSVAGDPQGPQYF | TGTGCCAGCAGTGTAGCGGGGGACCCTCAGGGCCCCCAGTACTTC
NA | NA | TRBJ2-2 | TRBV5-1 | CASSSLINTGELFF | TGCGCCAGCAGCTCCCTTATTAACACCGGGGAGCTGTTTTTT
once | NA | TRBJ1-4 | TRBV18 | CASSPALEGEKLFF | TGTGCCAGCTCACCGGCCTTAGAGGGTGAAAAACTGTTTTTT
NA | NA | TRBJ1-4 | TRBV4-1 | CASSQDWSNEKLFF | TGCGCCAGCAGCCAAGACTGGAGTAATGAAAAACTGTTTTTT
NA | NA | TRBJ1-1 | TRBV7-9 | CASSFQVGVEAFF | TGTGCCAGCAGCTTTCAGGTAGGCGTCGAAGCTTTCTTT
NA | NA | TRBJ1-1 | TRBV18 | CASSPSSGRVNTEAFF | TGTGCCAGCTCACCATCCTCGGGTCGAGTGAACACTGAAGCTTTCTTT
NA | NA | TRBJ2-1 | TRBV14 | CASSPVSHQAQFF | TGTGCCAGCAGCCCAGTCAGCCACCAGGCGCAGTTCTTC
NA | TRBD1 | TRBJ1-2 | TRBV18 | CASSEGTGRGYTF | TGTGCCAGCTCAGAGGGGACAGGACGCGGCTACACCTTC
NA | NA | TRBJ1-3 | TRBV5-1 | CASQTVPGNTIYF | TGCGCCAGCCAGACAGTGCCTGGAAACACCATATATTTT
once | NA | TRBJ1-1 | TRBV5-8 | CASSFRGADTEAFF | TGTGCCAGCAGCTTTCGGGGGGCCGACACTGAAGCTTTCTTT
once | NA | TRBJ1-5 | TRBV12-3/TRBV12-4 | CASGLSSGQPQHF | TGTGCCAGCGGACTCTCGTCGGGTCAGCCCCAGCATTTT
once | TRBD1 | TRBJ1-2 | TRBV4-3 | CASSPGGTGNGYTF | TGCGCCAGCAGCCCAGGGGGAACAGGTAATGGCTACACCTTC
NA | TRBD1 | TRBJ2-1 | TRBV5-6 | CASSLAQGSGVQFF | TGTGCCAGCAGCTTGGCACAGGGGTCAGGCGTGCAGTTCTTC
NA | NA | TRBJ2-1 | TRBV5-1 | CASSLGPGANEQFF | TGCGCCAGCAGCTTGGGTCCAGGGGCCAATGAGCAGTTCTTC
NA | TRBD1 | TRBJ1-2 | TRBV12-3/TRBV12-4 | CASSLQGALPYTF | TGTGCCAGCAGTTTACAGGGGGCCCTTCCCTACACCTTC
NA | TRBD1 | TRBJ1-5 | TRBV6-5 | CASRTGNSNQPQHF | TGTGCCAGCCGGACAGGTAATAGCAATCAGCCCCAGCATTTT
NA | TRBD2 | TRBJ2-1 | TRBV7-3 | CASSLNGGGPDGNEQFF | TGTGCCAGCAGCTTAAATGGCGGGGGGCCAGACGGCAATGAGCAGTTCTTC
NA | TRBD1 | TRBJ1-5 | TRBV6-5 | CASSYRQGAQPQHF | TGTGCCAGCAGTTATCGACAGGGGGCGCAGCCCCAGCATTTT
NA | NA | TRBJ2-5 | TRBV24-1 | CATSDPLDSQETQYF | TGTGCCACCAGTGACCCGCTTGACAGTCAAGAGACCCAGTACTTC
once | NA | TRBJ1-1 | TRBV18 | CASSLGQTEAFF | TGTGCCAGCTCACTCGGACAGACTGAAGCTTTCTTT
NA | NA | TRBJ1-2 | TRBV7-2 | CASSLARNNYGYTF | TGTGCCAGCAGCTTAGCGCGGAATAACTATGGCTACACCTTC
NA | TRBD1 | TRBJ1-1 | TRBV5-6 | CASSFLTGTTEAFF | TGTGCCAGCAGCTTTTTGACAGGGACCACTGAAGCTTTCTTT
NA | TRBD1 | TRBJ1-2 | TRBV5-1 | CASSWTGVAGSYGYTF | TGCGCCAGCAGCTGGACAGGGGTTGCAGGCTCCTATGGCTACACCTTC
NA | NA | TRBJ1-1 | TRBV19 | CASRRGRNTEAFF | TGTGCCAGCCGCAGGGGTAGGAACACTGAAGCTTTCTTT
once | TRBD1 | TRBJ2-1 | TRBV9 | CASSYGQADNEQFF | TGTGCCAGCAGTTACGGACAGGCTGACAATGAGCAGTTCTTC
NA | TRBD1 | TRBJ2-1 | TRBV20-1 | CSAQGQRQFF | TGCAGTGCGCAGGGACAGCGGCAGTTCTTC
NA | NA | TRBJ1-6 | TRBV6-1 | CASSEGAGAGVVSPLHF | TGTGCCAGCAGTGAGGGGGCGGGCGCCGGGGTCGTTTCACCCCTCCACTTT
NA | TRBD1 | TRBJ1-4 | TRBV19 | CASTDREREKLFF | TGTGCCAGTACCGACAGGGAAAGGGAAAAACTGTTTTTT
NA | NA | TRBJ2-4 | TRBV19 | CASNSLLAKNIQYF | TGTGCCAGTAATAGTTTGCTAGCCAAAAACATTCAGTACTTC
NA | TRBD1 | TRBJ2-2 | TRBV5-1 | CASSLTGVELTGELFF | TGCGCCAGCAGCTTGACAGGGGTCGAACTCACCGGGGAGCTGTTTTTT
NA | NA | TRBJ2-2 | TRBV24-1 | CATTSGQKNTGELFF | TGTGCCACCACCTCAGGACAAAAGAACACCGGGGAGCTGTTTTTT
NA | NA | TRBJ1-3 | TRBV27 | CASSLTAALSGNTIYF | TGTGCCAGCAGTCTCACAGCGGCTCTCTCTGGAAACACCATATATTTT